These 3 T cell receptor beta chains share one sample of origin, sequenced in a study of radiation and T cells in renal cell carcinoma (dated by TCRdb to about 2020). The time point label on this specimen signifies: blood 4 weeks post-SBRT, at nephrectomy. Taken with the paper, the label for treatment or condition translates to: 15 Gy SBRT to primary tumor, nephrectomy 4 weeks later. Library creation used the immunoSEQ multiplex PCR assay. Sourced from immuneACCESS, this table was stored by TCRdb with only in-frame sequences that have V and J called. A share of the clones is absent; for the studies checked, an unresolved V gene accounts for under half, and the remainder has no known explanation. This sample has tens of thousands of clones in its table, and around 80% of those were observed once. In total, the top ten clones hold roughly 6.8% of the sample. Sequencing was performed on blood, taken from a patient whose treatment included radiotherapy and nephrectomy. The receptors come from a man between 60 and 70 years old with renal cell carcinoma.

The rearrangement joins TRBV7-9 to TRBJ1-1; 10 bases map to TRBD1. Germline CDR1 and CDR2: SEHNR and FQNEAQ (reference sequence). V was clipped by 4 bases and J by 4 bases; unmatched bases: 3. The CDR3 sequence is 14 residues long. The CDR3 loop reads CASSSGQGITEAFF. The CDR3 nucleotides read TGTGCCAGCAGCTCGGGACAGGGGATCACTGAAGCTTTCTTT.

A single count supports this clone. The CDR3 spells CASSDGPTGGTEAFF. The DNA for the CDR3 is TGTGCCAGCAGTGACGGACCCACAGGGGGCACTGAAGCTTTCTTT. The chain joins TRBV2 to TRBJ1-1; 8 nucleotides agree with TRBD1. The CDR3 is 15 residues long. The junction had 7 bases not matched to a gene; V was cut back by 3 bases and J by 4 bases. CDR1 is SNHLY and CDR2 is FYNNEI in the germline V gene. The whole variable domain, remainder taken from reference TRBV2 and TRBJ1-1, is EPEVTQTPSHQVTQMGQEVILRCVPISNHLYFYWYRQILGQKVEFLVSFYNNEISEKSEIFDDQFSVERPDGSNFTLKIRSTKLEDSAMYFCASSDGPTGGTEAFFGQGTRLTVV.

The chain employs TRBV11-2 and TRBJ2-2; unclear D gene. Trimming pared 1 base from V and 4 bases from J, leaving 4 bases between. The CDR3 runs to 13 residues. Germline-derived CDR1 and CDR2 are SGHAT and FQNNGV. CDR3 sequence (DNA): TGTGCCAGCAGCTTAGTGAGCACCGGGGAGCTGTTTTTT. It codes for CASSLVSTGELFF.